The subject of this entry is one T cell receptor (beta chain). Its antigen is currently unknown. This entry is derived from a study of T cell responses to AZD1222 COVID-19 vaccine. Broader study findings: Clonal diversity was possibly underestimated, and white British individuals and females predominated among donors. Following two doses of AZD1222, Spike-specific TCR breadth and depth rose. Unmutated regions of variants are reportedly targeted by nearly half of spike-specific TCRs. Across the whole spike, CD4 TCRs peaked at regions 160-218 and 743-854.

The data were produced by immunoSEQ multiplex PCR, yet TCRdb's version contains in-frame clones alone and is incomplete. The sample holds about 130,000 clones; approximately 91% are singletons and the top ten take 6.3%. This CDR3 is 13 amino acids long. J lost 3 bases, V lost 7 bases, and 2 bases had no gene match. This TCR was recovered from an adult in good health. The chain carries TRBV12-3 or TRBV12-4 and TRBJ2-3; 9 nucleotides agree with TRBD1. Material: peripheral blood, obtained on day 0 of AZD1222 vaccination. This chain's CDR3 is CASNDRGTDTQYF. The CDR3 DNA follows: TGTGCCAGCAACGACAGGGGGACAGATACGCAGTATTTT.